The 16 T cell receptor beta chains reported below all come from one sample, sequenced in a study of blood T cell repertoires in COVID-19. TCRdb keeps only in-frame clones here, not all; method: immunoSEQ multiplex PCR. Counted here are roughly 200,000 clones, less than 90% occurring once; the ten biggest clones make up about 3.3%. Specimen: PBMCs or T cells enriched from blood (not recorded which). These receptors originate from a woman aged 25 to 45 who had been exposed to COVID-19.

This chain connects TRBV6-5 to TRBJ1-6, with TRBD1 matching 9 bases. J was trimmed by 3 bases and V by 6 bases; bases with no gene match: 3. The germline V gene encodes CDR1 MNHEY and CDR2 SVGAGI. CDR3 length: 15 amino acids. CDR3 region: CASRTGQGYNSPLHF. CDR3 nucleotides: TGTGCCAGCAGGACGGGACAGGGCTATAATTCACCCCTCCACTTT.

The chain is built from TRBV7-9 and TRBJ1-1, with D hard to call. Trimming cost V 6 bases and J 5 bases, with 7 bases left between them. There are 11 residues in the CDR3. The germline gives CDR1 SEHNR, CDR2 FQNEAQ (reference sequence). CDR3 coding DNA: TGTGCCAGCAGGCCTAGTACTGAAGCTTTCTTT. Encoded protein: CASRPSTEAFF.

With regard to this clone: At the DNA level, this CDR3 is encoded by other sequences in the same sample as well. V gene TRBV6-1 combines with J gene TRBJ1-3; D is perhaps TRBD1 (6 bases). V lost 2 bases and J lost 1, with 18 bases in between. The CDR3 has 18 amino acids. Per the germline V gene, CDR1 is MNHNS and CDR2 is SASEGT. The chain's CDR3 is CASSESQGWIGSGNTIYF. The CDR3 DNA reads as TGTGCCAGCAGTGAATCGCAGGGGTGGATTGGGTCTGGAAACACCATATATTTT.

The V and J genes are TRBV11-3 and TRBJ1-1; maybe TRBD1 (6 bases). Trimming took 3 bases from V and 6 from J, leaving 11 bases between them. The CDR3 has 13 amino acids. Germline-derived CDR1 and CDR2 are SGHNT and YENEEA. For the CDR3, the DNA is TGTGCCAGCAGCTTCCATGGACAGTCTGAAGCTTTCTTT. Translation gives CASSFHGQSEAFF.

This clone was seen a few times. J is TRBJ1-4 and V is TRBV10-3, with 7 bases fitting TRBD1. CDR3 size: 14 residues. Trimming at V came to 2 bases and at J to 7 bases, leaving 4 bases not matched to a gene. Germline V gene data show CDR1 as ENHRY and CDR2 as SYGVKD. The chain's CDR3 is CAISEGQAPEKLFF. The DNA of the CDR3 is TGTGCCATCAGTGAGGGACAGGCTCCTGAAAAACTGTTTTTT.

This chain uses TRBV5-6 with TRBJ1-6, with a tentative D call TRBD1 (6 bases). Trimming shortened V by 4 bases and J by 5 bases, and 13 bases separated the two germline ends. The CDR3 has 15 residues. The germline V gene has CDR1 SGHDT and CDR2 YYEEEE. CDR3 amino acids: CASSQGTFNNSPLHF. The CDR3 DNA follows: TGTGCCAGCAGCCAGGGGACCTTTAATAATTCACCCCTCCACTTT.

The chain uses TRBV14 and TRBJ2-3, with D unclear. V was pared by 6 bases and J by 4 bases, with 5 bases between. The germline V gene encodes CDR1 SGHDN and CDR2 FVKESK. The CDR3 sequence is 11 residues long. The CDR3 here is CASSLADTQYF. The CDR3 DNA reads TGTGCCAGCAGTTTAGCAGATACGCAGTATTTT.

The chain is built from TRBV27 and TRBJ1-1; D gene unclear. Trimming left V 3 bases short and J 1 base short, with 6 bases between. This CDR3 is built from 13 residues. Germline V gene lookup returns CDR1 MNHEY and CDR2 SMNVEV (reference sequence). The CDR3 region is CASSLERNTEAFF. CDR3 in DNA: TGTGCCAGCAGTTTGGAGAGGAACACTGAAGCTTTCTTT.

The rearrangement links TRBV4-1 to TRBJ1-2; TRBD1 aligns across 9 bases. Germline CDR1 MGHRA, CDR2 YSYEKL. The CDR3 spans 15 residues. J was trimmed by 2 bases and V by 1 base; bases with no gene match: 2. CDR3 bases: TGCGCCAGCAGCCAAGTTACAGGGGGCAACTATGGCTACACCTTC. Translating it yields CASSQVTGGNYGYTF.

V is TRBV18 and J is TRBJ1-5, with D perhaps TRBD1 (5 bases). The CDR3 is 14 residues long. V dropped 3 bases and J dropped 5 bases, with 11 bases sitting between them. Germline CDR1 is KGHSH and CDR2 is LQKENI. The CDR3 sequence: CASSPGLGDQPQHF. For the CDR3, the DNA is TGTGCCAGCTCACCGGGACTTGGGGATCAGCCCCAGCATTTT.

J is TRBJ1-1 and V is TRBV14; D not resolved. Trimming took 3 bases from V and 7 from J, leaving 12 bases between them. Germline CDR1 SGHDN, CDR2 FVKESK. There are 13 residues in the CDR3. CDR3 DNA: TGTGCCAGCAGCCATAGAGGCACCTTTGAAGCTTTCTTT. Translation: CASSHRGTFEAFF.

V and J are TRBV5-6 and TRBJ1-2, with D uncertain. Trimming took off 6 bases at V and 8 bases at J, with 23 bases between the two ends. Germline values: CDR1 SGHDT, CDR2 YYEEEE. The CDR3 is made up of 15 amino acids. CDR3 sequence reads: CASNAFPAISEGYTF. The DNA of the CDR3 is TGTGCCAGCAACGCCTTCCCGGCAATCTCGGAGGGCTACACCTTC.

This chain links TRBV7-9 with TRBJ2-1; 13 bases fit TRBD2. Germline V gives CDR1 SEHNR, CDR2 FQNEAQ (reference sequence). Losses at the gene ends were 4 bases for V and 0 bases for J; bases not matched to a gene: 6. This CDR3 spans 18 amino acids. The CDR3 is CASSSTSGGYSSYNEQFF. CDR3 nucleotide sequence: TGTGCCAGCAGCTCGACTAGCGGGGGGTATAGCTCCTACAATGAGCAGTTCTTC. Combining the CDR3 with reference TRBV7-9 and TRBJ2-1 gives the whole variable domain DTGVSQNPRHKITKRGQNVTFRCDPISEHNRLYWYRQTLGQGPEFLTYFQNEAQLEKSRLLSDRFSAERPKGSFSTLEIQRTEQGDSAMYLCASSSTSGGYSSYNEQFFGPGTRLTVL.

The J gene is TRBJ2-5, the V gene TRBV5-1, with 7 bases aligning to TRBD2. The CDR3 totals 17 residues. V dropped 4 bases and J dropped 4; count of bases not matched to a gene: 16. CDR1 and CDR2 from the germline V gene are SGHRS and YFSETQ. CDR3 region: CASSVMTFVGEGETQYF. The CDR3 DNA sequence: TGCGCCAGCAGCGTTATGACCTTCGTGGGGGAGGGAGAGACCCAGTACTTC.

Only a few counts were recorded for this clone. The chain combines TRBV2 with TRBJ2-1, with 7 bases matching TRBD1. The CDR3 extends over 16 amino acids. The trim removed 3 bases at V and 1 base at J, leaving 6 bases unmatched. Germline V gives CDR1 SNHLY, CDR2 FYNNEI. DNA of the CDR3: TGTGCCAGCAGTGAGCTCACAGGGGTGTCCTACAATGAGCAGTTCTTC. Its translation is CASSELTGVSYNEQFF. The full variable domain, with the rest looked up from reference TRBV2 and TRBJ2-1, is EPEVTQTPSHQVTQMGQEVILRCVPISNHLYFYWYRQILGQKVEFLVSFYNNEISEKSEIFDDQFSVERPDGSNFTLKIRSTKLEDSAMYFCASSELTGVSYNEQFFGPGTRLTVL.

The V call is TRBV25-1, the J call TRBJ2-1, with 12 positions matching TRBD2. V was pared by 4 bases and J by 8 bases, with 6 bases of the junction left unmatched. Germline CDR1 and CDR2: MGHDK and SYGVNS. The CDR3 totals 15 residues. The CDR3 sequence is CASSVPSGGADEQFF. In DNA, the CDR3 is TGTGCCAGCAGTGTTCCTAGCGGGGGGGCCGATGAGCAGTTCTTC.